This T cell receptor beta chain was obtained from a study of cytomegalovirus exposure and HLA in healthy donors (dated by TCRdb to between 2016 and 2019). About the full investigation: An earlier analysis of some 600 of the donors reported about 280 Gb of sequence data and around 110 million unique TCR beta sequences obtained from roughly 180 million T cells. An early release that covered around 590 HLA-typed donors contained around 330 gigabases of sequencing data and 70 million to 100 million unique TCR sequences. Of the 398 genotyped donors, about 80% fell in the genetic ancestry cluster associated with self-reported Caucasian donors. The study aimed to test whether signatures of past pathogen exposure could be identified by cataloging public T cell receptors. The T cell repertoires of 670 or so subjects were profiled by immunosequencing and related to cytomegalovirus serostatus. A separate validation cohort of approximately 130 different subjects was used in addition to the approximately 640-subject first cohort. High-throughput TCR immunosequencing, statistical association of individual TCRs with disease status, and machine learning were combined to predict cytomegalovirus infection status. A later analysis re-analyzed previously published TCR beta repertoires from roughly 690 donors and added high-resolution HLA genotyping to study TCR occurrence patterns. Rather than using new phenotypic data, the later analysis identified candidate immune exposures from TCR beta sequences and from how often those sequences occurred across donors. An earlier analysis of 500 to 750 of the donors applied high-throughput TCR beta sequencing to assess whether each TCR beta V gene segment acted as functional or pseudogenic. Donor age, sex, ethnicity and CMV serostatus were collected together with the repertoire data. In a later genetic analysis, genome-wide SNP genotypes for 398 of the 666 donors were used, and that subset was treated as a discovery cohort. Every repertoire in the discovery cohort had been generated on one and the same sequencing platform. Class I and class II HLA loci were covered by the typing at four-digit resolution. The number of donors typed differed by locus, with about 629-640 for A, B, C, DRB1 and DQB1, around 520 for DQA1, nearly 610 for DPA1, and approximately 470 for DPB1. A few DR-DQ haplotypes were treated as single units for association and clustering because of strong linkage in the cohort. Among about 400 genotyped donors of the cohort, an average of around 220,000 unique TCR beta nucleotide sequences was sequenced per donor, of which roughly 17% were non-productive.

For CDR1 and CDR2, the germline V gene lists SGHRS and YFSETQ. Spanning cysteine to phenylalanine, the CDR3 consists of 14 amino acids. Only the CDR3 DNA is retained, 42 bases long and in frame from the first base. Here V drops 4 bases and J drops 7 bases, and the junction holds 8 bases not matched to any gene. The cohort consisted of 650 to 850 healthy bone marrow donors. At the time of sampling, all cohort members were nominally healthy, though unrecorded immune exposures were likely present. The donor tested CMV seronegative and was one of the 352 seronegative cohort members. Each donor provided a peripheral blood sample, and peripheral blood mononuclear cells were used for TCR beta sequencing. The Qiagen DNeasy Blood Extraction Kit was used to extract genomic DNA from the blood cell samples. Worth noting for this clone: Its antigen remains unidentified. Within one base of it there is no much larger clone, and no base qualities were kept.

Results and caveats for the whole study, not just this receptor: Some IMGT-functional V segments, including TRBV6-2 and TRBV6-3, could not be told apart with the 87-base-pair reads, so those segments were excluded. Specific HLA alleles were associated with over 15,000 TCR beta sequences at a false discovery rate of 0.05 in a later analysis. Cytomegalovirus status was reported to be diagnosed by the classifier with high specificity and sensitivity in both the original and validation cohorts. The sequencing pipeline was judged likely to have produced a cluster of highly shared sequence variants as a technical artifact. A later genetic analysis associated a missense DCLRE1C variant with V-gene and J-gene trimming of TCR beta chains, and an independent cohort replicated the association. A later analysis reported that several top co-occurrence clusters appeared linked to parvovirus B19, influenza, CMV and Epstein-Barr virus. Compared with equally common non-associated chains, HLA-associated TCR beta chains in a later analysis were more clonally expanded and had lower generation probabilities. Linkage disequilibrium might explain the correlated functional status among segregating V segments, but an unknown experimental factor could not be excluded. Across donors, most TCR sequences were observed very rarely, whereas some public TCRs were present in many individuals. The study gave a list of under 200 TCR beta chains associated with cytomegalovirus. When HLA alleles, especially DR and DQ, strongly co-occurred, attributing TCR associations to individual alleles was difficult. Sequencing depth was assumed to be roughly uniform across donors in the presence/absence analyses, though that assumption may not hold. Because counts were too low, more than 15 rarely observed V segments, including chromosome 9 orphons, were excluded from the earlier analysis of roughly 580 of the donors. In an earlier analysis of more than 500 of the donors, most TCR beta V segments appeared in productive rearrangements about 87% or about 30% of the time, broadly matching IMGT annotations. Because some donors lacked HLA typing at each locus, the association tests relied only on the typed subset. Most CMV-associated TCR beta chains appeared to be HLA-restricted in a later analysis, and the HLA associations seemed to be driven largely by CMV exposure. Only TCR beta chains were sequenced in this cohort, and the absence of alpha or paired-chain data limited detectable features. In a later analysis, TCR association rates were found to vary across HLA loci, with the most associated TCRs seen for DRB1 alleles and the fewest for HLA-C alleles. A few of the identified cytomegalovirus-associated TCR beta chains were confirmed in vitro to be specific for cytomegalovirus antigens. A further reported finding was that TCR beta sequences accurately predicted the HLA-A and HLA-B alleles for most subjects in the first cohort. It was suggested by the authors that the approach could potentially be generalized to other disease states and immunological phenotypes. Immune exposure information for the cohort was limited to CMV serostatus. A later genetic analysis reported fewer N-insertions in productive TCRs among donors in an Asian-associated ancestry cluster than the roughly 620-donor mean.

Libraries were constructed by the immunoSEQ multiplex PCR assay. For the multiplex PCR, a mixture combining 60 forward primers for TCR Vbeta segments and 13 reverse primers for TCR Jbeta segments was used. The CDR3 region of rearranged TCR beta genes was amplified from genomic DNA with a multiplex PCR assay. Amplified TCR beta libraries were sequenced as 87-base-pair reads on the Illumina HiSeq System. In the paper's pipeline: Across the 670 or so repertoires, a later analysis counted tens of millions of unique TCR beta chains, around 11 million of which were shared by at least two donors. A nearest-neighbor algorithm error-corrected the raw reads and collapsed the reads into unique sequences, merging closely related sequences to remove PCR and sequencing errors. To assign V, D and J gene segments, CDR3 sequences were aligned to IMGT reference sequences. For a sequence to be retained, a match of at least six nucleotides to both a V gene segment and a J gene segment was required. A rearrangement counted as productive if the CDR3 had no stop codons and remained in frame with V and J, and every other rearrangement counted as non-productive. Following IMGT convention, CDR3 was defined as the stretch from the second conserved V-encoded cysteine up to the conserved J-encoded phenylalanine. The earlier analysis of roughly 590 of the donors excluded any sequence lacking an unambiguous match to a single V gene segment. An earlier analysis of several hundred of the donors called V segments functional above 56.7% productive rearrangements and segregating when the between-donor standard deviation exceeded 5%. To diagnose cytomegalovirus status from the catalog of TCR beta chain sequences, a statistical classification framework was built. In a later analysis, V and J genes were assigned by comparing TCR nucleotide sequences against IMGT/GENE-DB human TR gene sequences. Using the TCRdist pipeline, a later analysis assigned CDR3 sequences along with most-parsimonious VDJ recombination scenarios. A later analysis defined each TCR beta chain by its CDR3 amino acid sequence plus V-gene family, and excluded reads lacking a unique V-gene family. To address suspected cross-contamination and a sequencing artifact, a later analysis removed a few hundred highly shared, low-generation-probability nucleotide sequences. For each public chain, a later analysis derived a clonal expansion index from normalized ranks of inferred template counts within each repertoire. Generation probabilities in a later analysis came from a VDJ recombination model fitted to out-of-frame rearrangements, and those results were checked against IGoR. A later analysis scored TCR-TCR, TCR-HLA and TCR-CMV co-occurrence with hypergeometric tests, applying a repertoire-size bias correction to TCR pairs. To estimate false discovery rates, a later analysis permuted the HLA or CMV assignments 20 times. In a later analysis, co-occurring TCRs were grouped with DBSCAN, and TCRdist sequence similarity was added when clustering was performed within HLA-allele-positive subsets. For co-occurrence clustering, repertoires with fewer than 30,000 or more than 120,000 public chains were excluded, along with several repertoires with anomalous nucleotide sharing. TCRdb took over this immuneACCESS table, retaining in-frame rearrangements with V and J assigned. Such tables are incomplete; in checked studies, under half of the missing clones stem from an unresolved V gene, and the remainder is unexplained. D and trimming come from the DNA, and the V and J calls and clone size come from that table. The sample table records fewer than 150,000 clones; around 86% of these occur just once. The biggest ten clones account for about 1.3% of the sample.

This receptor chain uses TRBV5-1 and TRBJ2-1; TRBD1 lines up with 7 middle nucleotides. The sequence came from a female donor in good health and CMV-seronegative. Sequencing was carried out using PBMCs. The bases are TGCGCCAGCAGCCGACAGGGTCAACCAAATGAGCAGTTCTTC. Its amino acids are CASSRQGQPNEQFF.